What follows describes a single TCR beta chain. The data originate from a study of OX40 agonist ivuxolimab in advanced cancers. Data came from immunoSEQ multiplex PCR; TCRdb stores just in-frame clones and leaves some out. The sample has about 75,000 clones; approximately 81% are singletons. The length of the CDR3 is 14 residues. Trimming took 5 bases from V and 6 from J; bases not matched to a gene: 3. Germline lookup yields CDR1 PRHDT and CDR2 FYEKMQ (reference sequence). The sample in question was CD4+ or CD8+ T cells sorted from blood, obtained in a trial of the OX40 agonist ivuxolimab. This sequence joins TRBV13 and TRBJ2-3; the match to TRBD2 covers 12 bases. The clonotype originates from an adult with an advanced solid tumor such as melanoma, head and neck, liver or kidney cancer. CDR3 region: CASSPSGRGDTQYF. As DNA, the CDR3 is TGTGCCAGCAGCCCTAGCGGGAGGGGGGATACGCAGTATTTT.